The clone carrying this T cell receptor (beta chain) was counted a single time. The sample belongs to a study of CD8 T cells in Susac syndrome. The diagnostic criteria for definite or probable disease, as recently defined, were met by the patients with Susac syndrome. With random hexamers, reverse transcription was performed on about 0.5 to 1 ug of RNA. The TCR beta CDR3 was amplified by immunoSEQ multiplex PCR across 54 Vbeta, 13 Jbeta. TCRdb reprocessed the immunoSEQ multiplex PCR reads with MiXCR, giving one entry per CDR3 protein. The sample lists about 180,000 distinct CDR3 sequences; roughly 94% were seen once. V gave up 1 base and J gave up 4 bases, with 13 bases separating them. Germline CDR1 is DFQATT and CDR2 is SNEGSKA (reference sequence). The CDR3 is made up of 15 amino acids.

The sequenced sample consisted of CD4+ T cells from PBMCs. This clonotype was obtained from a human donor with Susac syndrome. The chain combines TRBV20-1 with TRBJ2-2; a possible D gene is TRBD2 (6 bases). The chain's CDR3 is CSARVPGESTGELFF. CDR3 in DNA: TGCAGTGCTAGAGTTCCGGGAGAAAGCACCGGGGAGCTGTTTTTT.